This T cell receptor beta chain was found in a study of T cell changes during pregnancy in multiple sclerosis (dated by TCRdb to the late 2010s). Background for the entire study: The study looked at changes in the T cell repertoire across pregnancy in women with multiple sclerosis.

The protocol used for the library was the immunoSEQ multiplex PCR assay. TCRdb retrieved this table from immuneACCESS and kept in-frame rearrangements only. Not all clones are present; in checked studies, unresolved V genes account for under half, and no reason is known for the remainder. The sample table shows some 70,000 clones, and 70% to 90% are seen once. About 3% of the sample comes from the top ten. Details on this clone: The antigen this receptor binds is unknown. No base quality information exists; no much larger clone differs at one position. This same CDR3 is encoded by further DNA sequences in the sample.

The germline ends are 11 bases apart after V is trimmed by 0 bases and J by 8 bases. Reading the germline V gene gives CDR1 SGHRS and CDR2 YFSETQ. Reading from cysteine to phenylalanine, the CDR3 counts 14 amino acids. Only CDR3 DNA remains: 42 bases, in frame from the first base. Recombination joined TRBV5-1 with TRBJ1-4, with TRBD1 tentatively as D gene (5 bases match). Material: peripheral blood, obtained before pregnancy. This TCR was recovered from a female donor with multiple sclerosis, enrolled in a pregnancy study. The CDR3 region has the sequence CASSLGQGNEKLFF. The nucleotide sequence is given as TGCGCCAGCAGCTTGGGGCAGGGCAACGAAAAACTGTTTTTT.